Listed here are 10 T cell receptor beta chains from one sample, sequenced in a study of blood T cell repertoires in COVID-19. Data came from immunoSEQ multiplex PCR; TCRdb stores just in-frame clones and leaves some out. Of 150,000 or so clones listed, approximately 87% are singletons. What was sequenced was PBMCs or T cells enriched from blood (not recorded which). The receptors stem from a woman aged 25 to 39 with acute COVID-19.

V is TRBV9 and J is TRBJ2-1; 7 nucleotides match TRBD2. The CDR3 sequence is 15 residues long. CDR1 and CDR2 (germline): SGDLS, YYNGEE. V was pared by 2 bases and J by 2 bases, with 4 bases of the junction left unmatched. The CDR3 DNA sequence: TGTGCCAGCAGCGTTTCCGGGACTACCTACAATGAGCAGTTCTTC. Amino acids: CASSVSGTTYNEQFF.

This chain uses TRBV21-1 with TRBJ2-1; the D call of TRBD2 is as the table states it, not checked on the DNA. TRBV21-1 is a recognized pseudogene. This CDR3 spans 15 amino acids. For the CDR3, the DNA is TGTGCCAGCAGCCCAACTAGAACCTCCTACAATGAGCAGTTCTTC. Its translation: CASSPTRTSYNEQFF.

The chain uses TRBV12-3 or TRBV12-4 and TRBJ1-5, with D uncertain. V lost 4 bases to trimming and J lost 15 bases, with 16 bases between them. CDR3 length: 12 amino acids. The CDR3, as DNA: TGTGCCAGCAGTTCGAGTCAGTATGGGAGGCATTTT. It translates to CASSSSQYGRHF.

The V and J genes are TRBV28 and TRBJ2-1; 7 nucleotides match TRBD2. The ends lost 6 bases at V and 2 bases at J; junction bases unmatched: 4. The germline V gene encodes CDR1 MDHEN and CDR2 SYDVKM. The CDR3 is 14 residues long. The CDR3 DNA sequence: TGTGCCAGCAGCCTCAGCGGGACCTACAATGAGCAGTTCTTC. Encoded protein: CASSLSGTYNEQFF.

About this clone: The sample carries other DNA sequences with the same CDR3. This chain uses TRBV28 with TRBJ2-7; the D gene is possibly TRBD1 (5 bases). Germline V gives CDR1 MDHEN, CDR2 SYDVKM. CDR3 length equals 12 residues. Trimming removed 6 bases at V and 1 base at J, with 7 bases between. CDR3 nucleotides: TGTGCCAGCAGCAGGGCGTCCTACGAGCAGTACTTC. Translating gives CASSRASYEQYF.

The chain employs TRBV27 and TRBJ2-3; D is ambiguous. V shed 7 bases and J shed 4 bases, with 18 bases lying between them. This CDR3 has 15 residues. The germline V gene has CDR1 MNHEY and CDR2 SMNVEV (reference sequence). The CDR3 DNA is TGTGCCAGCACCCAGGCAGCCCACCTCTCAGATACGCAGTATTTT. Translated: CASTQAAHLSDTQYF.

The chain uses TRBV19 and TRBJ2-7, with 12 bases matching TRBD2. There are 15 residues in the CDR3. With V trimmed by 5 bases and J by 3 bases, 5 bases remained unmatched. CDR1 and CDR2 (germline): LNHDA, SQIVND (reference sequence). The CDR3 spells CASSFGLAGNYEQYF. CDR3 coding DNA: TGTGCCAGTAGTTTCGGACTAGCGGGAAACTACGAGCAGTACTTC. Combining the CDR3 with reference TRBV19 and TRBJ2-7 gives the whole variable domain DGGITQSPKYLFRKEGQNVTLSCEQNLNHDAMYWYRQDPGQGLRLIYYSQIVNDFQKGDIAEGYSVSREKKESFPLTVTSAQKNPTAFYLCASSFGLAGNYEQYFGPGTRLTVT.

This chain joins TRBV19 and TRBJ2-1, with D maybe TRBD2 (5 bases). V shed 4 bases and J shed 5 bases, with 12 bases lying between them. Germline CDR1 LNHDA, CDR2 SQIVND (reference sequence). The CDR3 has 14 residues. The CDR3 loop reads CASSSGYDDNEQFF. The CDR3 region has the DNA TGTGCCAGTAGTAGCGGGTATGATGACAATGAGCAGTTCTTC.

The J gene is TRBJ1-2, the V gene TRBV27; a weak D match, TRBD1 (5 bases). Germline V lookup: CDR1 MNHEY, CDR2 SMNVEV (reference sequence). V was pared by 6 bases and J by 8 bases, with 28 bases between. CDR3 length: 17 residues. CDR3: CASRRMWRADSILGYTF. CDR3 nucleotides: TGTGCCAGCAGGCGAATGTGGAGGGCAGACAGTATCTTAGGCTACACCTTC.

The CDR3 bases are TGTGCCTCCAGGGGTGTCGGGGATTCACCCCTCCACTTT. Translation: CASRGVGDSPLHF. The rearrangement links TRBV28 to TRBJ1-6, with D perhaps TRBD1 (6 bases). Trimming left V 11 bases short and J 8 bases short, with 16 bases between. There are 13 residues in the CDR3. Germline lookup yields CDR1 MDHEN and CDR2 SYDVKM.